These 5 T cell receptor beta chains came from one sample sequenced in a study of blood T cell repertoires in COVID-19. The table came from immunoSEQ multiplex PCR; TCRdb's copy has only in-frame clones and leaves some out. The sample has about 110,000 clones; roughly 91% are singletons. Material for sequencing was peripheral blood. Every receptor here comes from a woman aged 45-60 years with acute or convalescent COVID-19.

V and J are TRBV20-1 and TRBJ2-1; 7 bases are shared with TRBD2. After removal of 3 bases from V and 5 bases from J, the junction contained 10 bases not matched to a gene. The CDR3 covers 15 residues. Germline lookup yields CDR1 DFQATT and CDR2 SNEGSKA (reference sequence). The CDR3: CSASAGEGWNNEQFF. The DNA of the CDR3 is TGCAGTGCTAGTGCGGGAGAAGGGTGGAACAATGAGCAGTTCTTC.

The chain is built from TRBV18 and TRBJ2-1; 8 bases are shared with TRBD1. The CDR3 contains 13 residues. V shed 1 base and J 7 bases; nucleotides not matched to a gene: 0. CDR1 KGHSH and CDR2 LQKENI come from the germline V gene. CDR3 region: CASSPRQGNEQFF. The CDR3 nucleotides are TGTGCCAGCTCACCACGACAGGGGAATGAGCAGTTCTTC.

V and J are TRBV9 and TRBJ1-1, with TRBD1 as a possible D gene (5 bases). The CDR3 sequence is 14 residues long. V lost 0 bases and J lost 2, with 8 bases in between. Germline assignment: CDR1 SGDLS and CDR2 YYNGEE. The chain's CDR3 is CASSVVTGNTEAFF. CDR3 DNA sequence: TGTGCCAGCAGCGTAGTCACAGGAAACACTGAAGCTTTCTTT.

The rearrangement links TRBV19 to TRBJ2-2; 10 bases agree with TRBD2. V shed 1 base, J shed 4 bases, and the junction held 6 bases outside the gene matches. This CDR3 contains 17 residues. Germline assignment: CDR1 LNHDA and CDR2 SQIVND (reference sequence). The CDR3: CASSIVASGSGTGELFF. The CDR3 DNA reads TGTGCCAGTAGTATAGTGGCTAGCGGGAGTGGCACCGGGGAGCTGTTTTTT.

CDR3: CASSLAIGLDGRGRTDTQYF. The CDR3 DNA sequence: TGTGCCAGCAGCTTAGCGATCGGACTGGACGGGAGGGGGAGAACAGATACGCAGTATTTT. The V call is TRBV7-8, the J call TRBJ2-3, with 8 bases matching TRBD2. The germline CDR1 and CDR2 sequences are SGHVS and FQNEAQ. The CDR3 is 20 amino acids. The trim removed 0 bases at V and 3 bases at J, leaving 17 bases unmatched. The entire variable domain, with the rest obtained from reference TRBV7-8 and TRBJ2-3, is as follows: GAGVSQSPRYKVAKRGQDVALRCDPISGHVSLFWYQQALGQGPEFLTYFQNEAQLDKSGLPSDRFFAERPEGSVSTLKIQRTQQEDSAVYLCASSLAIGLDGRGRTDTQYFGPGTRLTVL.